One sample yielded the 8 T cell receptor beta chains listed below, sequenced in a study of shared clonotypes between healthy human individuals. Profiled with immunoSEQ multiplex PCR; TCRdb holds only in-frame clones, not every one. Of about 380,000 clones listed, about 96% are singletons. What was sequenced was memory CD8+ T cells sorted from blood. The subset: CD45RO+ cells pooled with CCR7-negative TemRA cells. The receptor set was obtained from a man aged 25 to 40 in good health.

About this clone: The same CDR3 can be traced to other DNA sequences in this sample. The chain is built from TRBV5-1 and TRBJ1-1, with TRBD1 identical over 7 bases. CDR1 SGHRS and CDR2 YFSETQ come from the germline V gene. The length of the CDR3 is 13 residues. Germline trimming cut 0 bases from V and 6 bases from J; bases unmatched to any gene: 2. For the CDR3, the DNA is TGCGCCAGCAGCTTGGCAGGGGGTGCTGAAGCTTTCTTT. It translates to CASSLAGGAEAFF.

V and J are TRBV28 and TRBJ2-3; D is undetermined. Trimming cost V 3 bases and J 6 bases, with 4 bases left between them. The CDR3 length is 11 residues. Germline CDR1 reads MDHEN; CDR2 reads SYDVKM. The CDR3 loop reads CASSFGDTQYF. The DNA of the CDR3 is TGTGCCAGCAGTTTTGGCGATACGCAGTATTTT.

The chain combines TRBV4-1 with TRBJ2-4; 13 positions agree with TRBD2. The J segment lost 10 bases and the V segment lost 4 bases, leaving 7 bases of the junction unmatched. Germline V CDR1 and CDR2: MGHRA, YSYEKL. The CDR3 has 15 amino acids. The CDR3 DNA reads TGCGCCAGCAGCCCCTTCGGACTAGCGGGAGAAATTCAGTACTTC. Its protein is CASSPFGLAGEIQYF.

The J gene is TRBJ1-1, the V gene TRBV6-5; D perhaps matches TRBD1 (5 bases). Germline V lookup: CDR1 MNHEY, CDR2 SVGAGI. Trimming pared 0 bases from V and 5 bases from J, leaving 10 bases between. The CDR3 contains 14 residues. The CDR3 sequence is CASSYSEGRTEAFF. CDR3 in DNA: TGTGCCAGCAGTTACTCTGAGGGGAGGACTGAAGCTTTCTTT.

The CDR3 sequence: CASSHELRELFF. CDR3 DNA sequence: TGCGCCAGCAGCCACGAACTAAGGGAGCTGTTTTTT. The rearrangement joins TRBV4-1 to TRBJ2-2; D is uncertain. V lost 3 bases and J 9 bases, leaving 8 bases between the germline ends. The CDR3 extends over 12 amino acids. The germline CDR1 and CDR2 sequences are MGHRA and YSYEKL.

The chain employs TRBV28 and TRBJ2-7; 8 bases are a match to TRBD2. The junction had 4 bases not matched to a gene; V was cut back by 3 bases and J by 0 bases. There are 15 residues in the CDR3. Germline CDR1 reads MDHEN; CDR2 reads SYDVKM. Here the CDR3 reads CASSLPGTSSYEQYF. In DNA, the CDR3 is TGTGCCAGCAGTTTGCCCGGGACTAGCTCCTACGAGCAGTACTTC. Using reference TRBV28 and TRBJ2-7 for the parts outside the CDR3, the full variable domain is DVKVTQSSRYLVKRTGEKVFLECVQDMDHENMFWYRQDPGLGLRLIYFSYDVKMKEKGDIPEGYSVSREKKERFSLILESASTNQTSMYLCASSLPGTSSYEQYFGPGTRLTVT.

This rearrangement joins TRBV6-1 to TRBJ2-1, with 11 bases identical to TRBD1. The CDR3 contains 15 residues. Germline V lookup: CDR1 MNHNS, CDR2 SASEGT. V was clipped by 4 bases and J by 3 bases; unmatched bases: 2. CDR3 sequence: CASSAGQGVYNEQFF. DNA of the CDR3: TGTGCCAGCAGTGCGGGACAGGGGGTCTACAATGAGCAGTTCTTC.

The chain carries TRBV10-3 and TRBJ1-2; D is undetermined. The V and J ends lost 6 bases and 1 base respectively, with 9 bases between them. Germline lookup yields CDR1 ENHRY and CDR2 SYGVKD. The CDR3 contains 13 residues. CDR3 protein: CAISRKLNYGYTF. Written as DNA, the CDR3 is TGTGCCATCAGCAGAAAGCTTAACTATGGCTACACCTTC.